The 30 T cell receptor beta chains below come from one sample, sequenced in a study of cytomegalovirus exposure and HLA in healthy donors. A multiplex PCR was run with 60 Vbeta primers and 13 Jbeta primers. Produced via immunoSEQ multiplex PCR; TCRdb's table is partial and in-frame only. The sample records about 67,000 clones, about 80% being singletons. The sample taken for sequencing was PBMCs. All receptors come from a woman in her twenties or thirties in good health and CMV-seronegative.

This chain uses TRBV9 with TRBJ2-1; 9 nucleotides line up with TRBD2. Germline CDR1 and CDR2: SGDLS and YYNGEE. The J segment lost 5 bases and the V segment lost 3 bases, leaving 9 bases of the junction unmatched. The CDR3 has 16 residues. CDR3 loop: CASSEGPSGIHNEQFF. CDR3 in DNA: TGTGCCAGCAGCGAGGGACCTAGCGGGATACACAATGAGCAGTTCTTC.

The chain recombines TRBV4-1 with TRBJ2-1; D is unresolved. This CDR3 contains 15 residues. Germline V gives CDR1 MGHRA, CDR2 YSYEKL. V was shortened by 1 base and J by 4 bases, with 11 bases between the two germline ends. The chain's CDR3 is CASSQVMPIYNEQFF. The CDR3 nucleotides read TGCGCCAGCAGCCAAGTAATGCCTATATACAATGAGCAGTTCTTC.

V is TRBV28 and J is TRBJ1-4, with TRBD1 matching 7 bases. This CDR3 comprises 16 residues. CDR1 is MDHEN and CDR2 is SYDVKM in the germline V gene. The V segment lost 6 bases and the J segment 0 bases; nucleotides outside the gene matches: 7. The CDR3 DNA reads as TGTGCCAGCAGACACGACAGGGCCTCAACTAATGAAAAACTGTTTTTT. It specifies CASRHDRASTNEKLFF. Full variable domain (rest looked up from reference TRBV28 and TRBJ1-4): DVKVTQSSRYLVKRTGEKVFLECVQDMDHENMFWYRQDPGLGLRLIYFSYDVKMKEKGDIPEGYSVSREKKERFSLILESASTNQTSMYLCASRHDRASTNEKLFFGSGTQLSVL.

The chain carries TRBV10-2 and TRBJ2-3, with TRBD1 identical over 11 bases. The V segment lost 6 bases and the J segment 3 bases; nucleotides outside the gene matches: 2. The CDR3 totals 14 residues. The germline gives CDR1 WSHSY, CDR2 SAAADI. As DNA, the CDR3 is TGCGCCAGCAGGGGACAGGGGGGGACAGATACGCAGTATTTT. As protein: CASRGQGGTDTQYF.

The V gene is TRBV10-1, the J gene TRBJ1-1; 9 bases line up with TRBD1. Germline CDR1 WNHNN, CDR2 SYGVQD (reference sequence). V dropped 3 bases and J dropped 4; count of bases not matched to a gene: 6. The CDR3 loop spans 15 amino acids. CDR3 nucleotide sequence: TGCGCCAGCAGTGACACAGGGGGCCCAAGCACTGAAGCTTTCTTT. Residues: CASSDTGGPSTEAFF.

V and J are TRBV6-4 and TRBJ2-3; 7 bases are shared with TRBD2. Looked up from germline, CDR1 is MRHNA and CDR2 is SNTAGT. CDR3 length: 15 amino acids. With V trimmed by 2 bases and J by 3 bases, 5 bases remained unmatched. DNA of the CDR3: TGTGCCAGCAGTGACGCGGGAGAGGCAACAGATACGCAGTATTTT. Protein sequence: CASSDAGEATDTQYF.

This chain joins TRBV29-1 and TRBJ2-3, with TRBD2 identical over 10 bases. V lost 3 bases, J lost 6 bases, and 9 bases stayed unmatched. CDR1 SQVTM and CDR2 ANQGSEA come from the germline V gene. The length of the CDR3 is 15 residues. CDR3 protein: CSVDSPSGGLDTQYF. DNA of the CDR3: TGCAGCGTTGATTCCCCTAGCGGGGGTCTCGATACGCAGTATTTT.

The chain joins TRBV6-5 to TRBJ1-6; no definite D call. The V end was cut by 5 bases, the J end by 7 bases, with 6 bases between. Germline CDR1 and CDR2: MNHEY and SVGAGI. The CDR3 runs 12 residues. The CDR3 loop is CASSAVNSPLHF. In nucleotides, the CDR3 is TGTGCCAGCAGTGCAGTCAATTCACCCCTCCACTTT.

The chain couples TRBV25-1 to TRBJ2-5, with a weak D call TRBD2 (5 bases). CDR1 is MGHDK, CDR2 SYGVNS, per germline. This CDR3 has 14 residues. V was pared by 7 bases and J by 2 bases, with 14 bases between. CDR3 nucleotides: TGTGCCAGCACCTCGGGGTGGCAGCAAGAGACCCAGTACTTC. Amino acids: CASTSGWQQETQYF.

This rearrangement joins TRBV11-2 to TRBJ2-5; 11 positions match TRBD2. With 2 bases clipped from V and 4 bases from J, the junction kept 3 bases outside the gene matches. CDR1 is SGHAT, CDR2 FQNNGV, per germline. CDR3 length equals 15 residues. CDR3 amino acids: CASSLTTSGGETQYF. For the CDR3, the DNA is TGTGCCAGCAGCTTAACCACTAGCGGGGGAGAGACCCAGTACTTC. Combining the CDR3 with reference TRBV11-2 and TRBJ2-5 gives the whole variable domain EAGVAQSPRYKIIEKRQSVAFWCNPISGHATLYWYQQILGQGPKLLIQFQNNGVVDDSQLPKDRFSAERLKGVDSTLKIQPAKLEDSAVYLCASSLTTSGGETQYFGPGTRLLVL.

This clone came up a few times. J is TRBJ1-3 and V is TRBV6-1; D is uncertain. V dropped 8 bases and J dropped 6 bases, with 17 bases sitting between them. This CDR3 is built from 14 residues. Germline assignment: CDR1 MNHNS and CDR2 SASEGT. This CDR3 reads CASEPRVAQNTIYF. DNA of the CDR3: TGTGCCAGCGAACCGAGGGTAGCCCAAAACACCATATATTTT.

This rearrangement joins TRBV7-9 to TRBJ1-5; 8 nucleotides line up with TRBD1. CDR1 is SEHNR and CDR2 is FQNEAQ in the germline V gene (reference sequence). J gave up 6 bases and V 5 bases, and 6 bases lay outside the gene matches. The CDR3 loop spans 14 amino acids. CDR3 sequence (DNA): TGTGCCAGCAGCGACGACAGGGGACCTCAGCCCCAGCATTTT. Amino acids: CASSDDRGPQPQHF.

V gene TRBV27 combines with J gene TRBJ2-1; 11 nucleotides match TRBD2. Germline loops: CDR1 MNHEY, CDR2 SMNVEV (reference sequence). The CDR3 extends over 12 amino acids. The CDR3 sequence: CASGRGGNEQFF. The CDR3 coding sequence is TGTGCTAGCGGGAGGGGCGGAAATGAGCAGTTCTTC.

The chain recombines TRBV28 with TRBJ2-7, with 7 bases lining up with TRBD1. The CDR3 is 16 amino acids. Germline V gene data show CDR1 as MDHEN and CDR2 as SYDVKM. V was clipped by 4 bases and J by 5 bases; unmatched bases: 14. CDR3: CASSSHGLGGRDEQYF. The CDR3 DNA reads TGTGCCAGCAGTTCACACGGATTAGGGGGCCGGGACGAGCAGTACTTC. Full variable domain (outside the CDR3, taken from reference TRBV28 and TRBJ2-7): DVKVTQSSRYLVKRTGEKVFLECVQDMDHENMFWYRQDPGLGLRLIYFSYDVKMKEKGDIPEGYSVSREKKERFSLILESASTNQTSMYLCASSSHGLGGRDEQYFGPGTRLTVT.

As for this clone: Other DNA sequences in the sample encode the same CDR3. V gene TRBV30 combines with J gene TRBJ2-1, with 9 bases aligning to TRBD2. With V trimmed by 0 bases and J by 5 bases, 5 bases remained unmatched. The germline gives CDR1 GTSNPN, CDR2 SVGIG (reference sequence). The CDR3 is made up of 15 amino acids. The CDR3 reads CAWSVGLAGNNEQFF. In DNA form, the CDR3 reads TGTGCCTGGAGTGTAGGGCTAGCGGGGAACAATGAGCAGTTCTTC.

V is TRBV4-1 and J is TRBJ2-2; D perhaps matches TRBD1 (6 bases). V lost 1 base and J lost 6, with 21 bases in between. This CDR3 has 18 residues. CDR1 and CDR2 (germline): MGHRA, YSYEKL. DNA of the CDR3: TGCGCCAGCAGCCAAGTCATCAGGGGAAAACGAATCGCCGGGGAGCTGTTTTTT. It specifies CASSQVIRGKRIAGELFF.

This clone appeared many times. The genes are TRBV6-5 and TRBJ1-6; 7 bases agree with TRBD1. The CDR3 contains 14 residues. Germline V CDR1 and CDR2: MNHEY, SVGAGI. Trimming cost V 4 bases and J 10 bases; bases outside gene matches: 7. The CDR3 loop is CASSFSGTESPLHF. Here the CDR3 DNA reads TGTGCCAGCAGTTTTTCCGGGACAGAGTCACCCCTCCACTTT.

The chain links TRBV6-5 to TRBJ2-7, with D possibly matching TRBD1 (5 bases). The V gene's germline CDR1 is MNHEY and CDR2 SVGAGI. The CDR3 totals 12 residues. V was shortened by 7 bases and J by 2 bases, with 9 bases between the two germline ends. The CDR3 DNA reads as TGTGCCAGCACGGACACAACCTACGAGCAGTACTTC. Translated, it gives CASTDTTYEQYF.

The rearrangement links TRBV6-5 to TRBJ2-5, with no clear D. The CDR3 runs 12 residues. CDR1 and CDR2 (germline): MNHEY, SVGAGI. V lost 6 bases and J 5 bases, leaving 10 bases between the germline ends. The CDR3 region is CASSSEIETQYF. CDR3 nucleotides: TGTGCCAGCAGCAGCGAGATTGAGACCCAGTACTTC.

This clone has just a few counts. J is TRBJ1-4 and V is TRBV5-1; D gene unclear. CDR1 and CDR2 (germline): SGHRS, YFSETQ. Trimming pared 0 bases from V and 11 bases from J, leaving 14 bases between. The CDR3 is 14 residues long. The CDR3 DNA reads TGCGCCAGCAGCTTGGGACAAGCCACAGATAAACTGTTTTTT. Protein product: CASSLGQATDKLFF. Complete variable domain (other parts from reference TRBV5-1 and TRBJ1-4): KAGVTQTPRYLIKTRGQQVTLSCSPISGHRSVSWYQQTPGQGLQFLFEYFSETQRNKGNFPGRFSGRQFSNSRSEMNVSTLELGDSALYLCASSLGQATDKLFFGSGTQLSVL.

The rearrangement uses TRBV4-1 and TRBJ1-1, with D tentatively TRBD1 (6 bases). Germline lookup yields CDR1 MGHRA and CDR2 YSYEKL. Trimming removed 0 bases at V and 3 bases at J, with 11 bases between. This CDR3 has 15 amino acids. The CDR3 bases are TGCGCCAGCAGCCAAGAAGGGGGGGGGCACACTGAAGCTTTCTTT. This sequence encodes CASSQEGGGHTEAFF.

J is TRBJ1-4 and V is TRBV19; TRBD1 matches 8 bases. The CDR3 is 14 amino acids. The junction had 0 bases not matched to a gene; V was cut back by 3 bases and J by 3 bases. CDR1 and CDR2 from the germline V gene are LNHDA and SQIVND (reference sequence). The CDR3 DNA is TGTGCCAGTAGTATGGGACAGGCTAATGAAAAACTGTTTTTT. Protein: CASSMGQANEKLFF.

The V call is TRBV7-2, the J call TRBJ2-1, with 13 bases matching TRBD2. This CDR3 spans 16 amino acids. Germline CDR1 reads SGHTA; CDR2 reads FQGNSA. J lost 7 bases, V lost 1 base, and 4 bases had no gene match. This CDR3 is CASSLVRTSGSNEQFF. CDR3 in DNA: TGTGCCAGCAGCTTAGTGCGGACTAGCGGGAGTAATGAGCAGTTCTTC. Looking up the rest from reference TRBV7-2 and TRBJ2-1 gives the full variable domain: GAGVSQSPSNKVTEKGKDVELRCDPISGHTALYWYRQSLGQGLEFLIYFQGNSAPDKSGLPSDRFSAERTGGSVSTLTIQRTQQEDSAVYLCASSLVRTSGSNEQFFGPGTRLTVL.

This CDR3 reads CASSGAQSGANVLTF. CDR3 nucleotides: TGTGCCAGCAGTGGGGCCCAATCTGGGGCCAACGTCCTGACTTTC. The chain has TRBV6-1 and TRBJ2-6, with D unclear. Germline V gene sequence: CDR1 MNHNS, CDR2 SASEGT. V was shortened by 4 bases and J by 1 base, with 8 bases between the two germline ends. The CDR3 loop spans 15 amino acids.

This clone is a singleton in its sample. The chain uses TRBV30 and TRBJ1-3, with 7 positions matching TRBD1. The CDR3 sequence is 15 residues long. The germline V gene has CDR1 GTSNPN and CDR2 SVGIG (reference sequence). J lost 7 bases, V lost 3 bases, and 12 bases had no gene match. The CDR3 sequence is CAWSPPATGRNTIYF. The CDR3 coding sequence is TGTGCCTGGAGCCCCCCCGCGACAGGGAGGAACACCATATATTTT.

J is TRBJ2-5 and V is TRBV27; D perhaps matches TRBD2 (5 bases). Per germline, CDR1 MNHEY and CDR2 SMNVEV (reference sequence). Between the trimmed V and J ends, which lost 4 bases and 1 base, there was a span of 7 bases. This CDR3 comprises 13 residues. The CDR3 DNA reads TGTGCCAGCAGTTCGGGGTTCCAAGAGACCCAGTACTTC. It specifies CASSSGFQETQYF.

V usage is TRBV4-1 and J usage is TRBJ1-4; weak D call: TRBD1 (6 bases). This CDR3 is built from 16 residues. V dropped 1 base and J dropped 1 base, with 10 bases sitting between them. Per germline, CDR1 MGHRA and CDR2 YSYEKL. CDR3 sequence (DNA): TGCGCCAGCAGCCAAGGGGGGCACCTAACTAATGAAAAACTGTTTTTT. The encoded protein is CASSQGGHLTNEKLFF.

The rearrangement links TRBV16 to TRBJ1-5, with D maybe TRBD1 (5 bases). CDR1 is KGHSY, CDR2 FQNENV, per germline. This CDR3 has 15 amino acids. V was pared by 1 base and J by 1 base, with 8 bases between. CDR3 sequence (DNA): TGTGCCAGCAGCCAATGGGCAGGGAGCAATCAGCCCCAGCATTTT. Amino acid sequence: CASSQWAGSNQPQHF.

The chain recombines TRBV29-1 with TRBJ1-3; D remains unclear. V was shortened by 1 base and J by 0 bases, with 7 bases between the two germline ends. The germline gives CDR1 SQVTM, CDR2 ANQGSEA. The CDR3 has 14 residues. The CDR3: CSVEVQASGNTIYF. CDR3 nucleotides: TGCAGCGTTGAAGTTCAGGCCTCTGGAAACACCATATATTTT.

The chain has TRBV6-1 and TRBJ2-1, with 14 bases aligning to TRBD2. Germline V lookup: CDR1 MNHNS, CDR2 SASEGT. This CDR3 is 16 amino acids long. The trim removed 2 bases at V and 6 bases at J, leaving 3 bases unmatched. CDR3 amino acids: CASSEPGLAGVNEQFF. CDR3 coding DNA: TGTGCCAGCAGTGAACCGGGACTAGCGGGGGTCAATGAGCAGTTCTTC.